A selection of T cell receptor beta chains follows, all from one sample in a study of CD8 T cells in Susac syndrome. TCRdb re-derived calls from the immunoSEQ multiplex PCR reads in MiXCR, one entry per CDR3 protein. This sample carries roughly 110,000 distinct CDR3 sequences, around 90% of them seen once, and the ten largest clones take 0.14%. Sequenced: CD4+ T cells from PBMCs. The receptors here all came from a human donor in good health. CDR3s include the opening cysteine and the closing phenylalanine or tryptophan. D genes are given only for firm matches. A row's size may be missing; if present it is once, few, many or a size class.

TRBJ2-5	NA	TRBV9	NA	TGTGCCAGCAGCGTAGAAGAAGCCCCTCAAGAGACCCAGTACTTC	CASSVEEAPQETQYF
TRBJ2-5	TRBD2	TRBV5-6	NA	TGTGCCAGCAGCTCCCGAGCGGGGTACCAAGAGACCCAGTACTTC	CASSSRAGYQETQYF
TRBJ1-2	TRBD1	TRBV10-3	NA	TGTGCCATCAGTGGCCCGGGACAGGGTTATGGCTACACCTTC	CAISGPGQGYGYTF
TRBJ2-3	TRBD1	TRBV29-1	NA	TGCAGCGCTAAGACAGGGCAAAGCACAGATACGCAGTATTTT	CSAKTGQSTDTQYF
TRBJ1-2	NA	TRBV6-2/TRBV6-3	NA	TGTGCCAGCAGTTATTCGGGACGTCATGGCTACACCTTC	CASSYSGRHGYTF
TRBJ1-5	TRBD1	TRBV7-2	NA	TGTGCCAGCAGCTCCGGGAAAGGACAGGGCAATCAGCCCCAGCATTTT	CASSSGKGQGNQPQHF
TRBJ2-5	NA	TRBV5-1	NA	TGCGCCAGCAGCGAACCGGTTCGGACAAGGCCCCACTTC	CASSEPVRTRPHF
TRBJ2-1	TRBD2	TRBV4-2	NA	TGTGCCAGCAGCCAAGAAATAAGGGCTAGCGGGAGCAATGAGCAGTTCTTC	CASSQEIRASGSNEQFF
TRBJ1-2	NA	TRBV24-1	NA	TGTGCCACCAGTGACCGCGGAAATGGCTACACCTTC	CATSDRGNGYTF
TRBJ2-7	NA	TRBV5-1	NA	TGCGCCAGCAGATACCACCCCCTGGACACGAGCTCCTACGAGCAGTACTTC	CASRYHPLDTSSYEQYF
TRBJ1-3	NA	TRBV7-6	NA	TGTGCCAGCAGCCCTGGGCCTGGGTACTCTGGAAACACCATATATTTT	CASSPGPGYSGNTIYF
TRBJ2-3	TRBD1	TRBV24-1	NA	TGTGCCACCAGTGAACAGACAGGGGGCACAGATACGCAGTATTTT	CATSEQTGGTDTQYF
TRBJ1-2	NA	TRBV30	NA	TGTGCCTGGGTGGCCACAGGTCGAAACTATGGCTACACCTTC	CAWVATGRNYGYTF
TRBJ2-5	NA	TRBV2	once	TGTGCCAGCAGAGATTCGCCGGGGGCTCAAGAGACCCAGTACTTC	CASRDSPGAQETQYF
TRBJ2-2	NA	TRBV5-4	NA	TGTGCCAGCAGCCGGTTCCGTGGCACCGGGGAGCTGTTTTTT	CASSRFRGTGELFF
TRBJ2-7	NA	TRBV25-1	NA	TGTGCCAGCCGCAGGCACCACGAGCAGTACTTC	CASRRHHEQYF
TRBJ1-3	NA	TRBV12-3/TRBV12-4	NA	TGTGCCAGCGCGGCTAGTCCTGGAAACACCATATATTTT	CASAASPGNTIYF
TRBJ2-1	TRBD1	TRBV12-3/TRBV12-4	NA	TGTGCCAGCAGGCAAGACAGGGCCAATGAGCAGTTCTTC	CASRQDRANEQFF
TRBJ2-7	NA	TRBV12-3/TRBV12-4	NA	TGTGCCAGCAGTTTTGGCGGGGAAGGGGGGGAGCAGTACTTC	CASSFGGEGGEQYF
TRBJ2-1	TRBD1	TRBV6-5	NA	TGTGCCAGCAGTGGCGGGACAGGGATCTACAATGAGCAGTTCTTC	CASSGGTGIYNEQFF
TRBJ1-1	NA	TRBV5-4	NA	TGTGCCAGCAGCTTGGACAGGGTACGATCAAACACTGAAGCTTTCTTT	CASSLDRVRSNTEAFF
TRBJ2-1	TRBD2	TRBV5-1	NA	TGCGCCAGCAGCTTGGCCGGATCCGGGGGGGTGGTTGAGCAGTTCTTC	CASSLAGSGGVVEQFF
TRBJ2-5	NA	TRBV18	NA	TGTGCCAGCTCACCGACAGGACCTACCCAAGAGACCCAGTACTTC	CASSPTGPTQETQYF
TRBJ2-3	NA	TRBV3-1	NA	TGTGCCAGCAGCCCCCGTGGGGATACAGATACGCAGTATTTT	CASSPRGDTDTQYF
TRBJ1-1	NA	TRBV25-1	NA	TGTGCCAGCAGTGAATGGGGGGGCACGGGAAACACTGAAGCTTTCTTT	CASSEWGGTGNTEAFF
TRBJ1-1	TRBD1	TRBV5-1	once	TGCGCCAGCAGCTTGGGCCGAACAACAGGGGACACTGAAGCTTTCTTT	CASSLGRTTGDTEAFF
TRBJ1-2	NA	TRBV7-9	NA	TGTGCCAGCAGCTTACAGTCTACCTATGGCTACACCTTC	CASSLQSTYGYTF
TRBJ1-1	NA	TRBV29-1	few	TGCAGCGTTGGTGGGGCTGAAGCTTTCTTT	CSVGGAEAFF